The source of this T cell receptor (beta chain) is a study of cytomegalovirus exposure and HLA in healthy donors. Study-level information: Both the 120 or so validation repertoires and the roughly 620 first-cohort repertoires used the same platform, as reported by a later analysis. Study observations and caveats: The study recorded fewer than 200 TCR beta chains that were cytomegalovirus-associated. According to a subsequent analysis, TCR clusters from the first cohort were inclined to appear together in the 110 or so validation repertoires.

CDR1 and CDR2 from the germline V gene are SGHNT and YYREEE (reference sequence). The CDR3 spans 17 residues. V was pared by 0 bases and J by 1 base, with 3 bases of the junction left unmatched. Only in-frame clones appear in the TCRdb table, and some are missing; sequencing was by immunoSEQ multiplex PCR. The sample includes some 65,000 clones, roughly 96% of them seen just once. Regarding this clone: Its antigen is undetermined.

Separation from the roughly 680-subject first cohort characterized the roughly 120-subject validation cohort, to which the donors belonged. The specimen sequenced was PBMCs. The receptor comes from a man younger than 35 in good health and CMV-seronegative. The chain combines TRBV5-4 with TRBJ2-3; TRBD2 matches at 12 bases. The CDR3 sequence: CASSLGLAGEGTDTQYF. In DNA, the CDR3 is TGTGCCAGCAGCTTGGGACTAGCGGGAGAGGGCACAGATACGCAGTATTTT.